The entry below describes one T cell receptor (beta chain). The data are from a study of technical replicates of blood from four donors. The junction had 13 bases not matched to a gene; V was cut back by 3 bases and J by 7 bases. The CDR3 is 16 residues long. Germline lookup yields CDR1 SGDLS and CDR2 YYNGEE. Some clones are missing from TCRdb's copy, which holds only in-frame ones; the method was immunoSEQ multiplex PCR. The table includes under 100,000 clones, approximately 95% detected once. The material sequenced was T cells isolated from PBMCs. This receptor was identified in a human donor in good health. V and J are TRBV9 and TRBJ2-1; 7 bases agree with TRBD2. In DNA, the CDR3 is TGTGCCAGCAGCGCCTTGACTAGCTTAACGGGGAATGAGCAGTTCTTC. It translates to CASSALTSLTGNEQFF.